This T cell receptor beta chain was sequenced for a study of PD-L1 blockade in urothelial cancer. Trimming left V 1 base short and J 3 bases short, with 17 bases between. Germline V gene sequence: CDR1 SGHNT, CDR2 YYREEE (reference sequence). The CDR3 runs to 17 residues. Using immunoSEQ multiplex PCR, the repertoire was profiled, and TCRdb retains in-frame clones only, with some absent. This sample has about 43,000 clones, with over 75% found just once. Time point denoted: pretreatment peripheral blood. This chain uses TRBV5-4 with TRBJ1-3; D gene unclear. The specimen comprised PBMCs, sampled around atezolizumab (anti-PD-L1) treatment. This sequence originates from a man aged 55 to 70 with urothelial cancer. The CDR3 protein is CASSLPNPGEGGNTIYF. The CDR3 DNA reads as TGTGCCAGCAGCTTGCCCAACCCAGGTGAGGGTGGAAACACCATATATTTT.